The entry below gives a single T cell receptor (beta chain) sequence along with its context. Methods used by the authors: Nucleated cell number was recorded as an estimate derived from reference gene primer amplification. Assay: immunoSEQ multiplex PCR; the TCRdb copy retains only in-frame clones and omits some. V, J and clone size are those of that table, while D and trimming were read from the DNA. The table records about 100,000 clones, about 88% of them present only once. This entry is derived from a study of blood T cell repertoires in COVID-19. Study background: The analysed material was cDNA or gDNA that came from T cells, B-cell-depleted T cells, or PBMCs.

The sample consisted of peripheral blood. This clonotype originated in a man aged 30 to 45 in a cohort sampled during active COVID-19.

The CDR3 sequence is CASSPIPGTRPEETQYF. Written as DNA, the CDR3 is TGTGCCAGCAGCCCCATCCCGGGGACTAGGCCTGAGGAGACCCAGTACTTC. The chain employs TRBV14 and TRBJ2-5, with TRBD2 matching 8 bases. The germline V gene encodes CDR1 SGHDN and CDR2 FVKESK. The CDR3 has 17 residues. J was trimmed by 5 bases and V by 4 bases; bases with no gene match: 15.